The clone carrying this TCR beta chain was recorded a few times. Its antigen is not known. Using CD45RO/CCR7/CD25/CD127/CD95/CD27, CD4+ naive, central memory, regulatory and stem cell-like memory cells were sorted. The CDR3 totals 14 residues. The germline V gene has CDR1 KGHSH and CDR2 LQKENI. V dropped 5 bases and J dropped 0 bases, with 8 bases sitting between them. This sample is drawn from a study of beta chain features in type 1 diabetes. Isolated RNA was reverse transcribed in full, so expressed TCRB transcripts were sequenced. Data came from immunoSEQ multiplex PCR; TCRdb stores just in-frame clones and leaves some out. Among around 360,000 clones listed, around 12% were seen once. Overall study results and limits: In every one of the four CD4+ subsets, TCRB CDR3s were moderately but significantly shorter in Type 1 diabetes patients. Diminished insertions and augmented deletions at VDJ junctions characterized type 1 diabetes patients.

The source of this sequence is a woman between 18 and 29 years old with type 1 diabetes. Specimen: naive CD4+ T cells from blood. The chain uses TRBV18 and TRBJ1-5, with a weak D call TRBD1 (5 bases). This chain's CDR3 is CASSEGVSNQPQHF. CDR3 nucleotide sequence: TGTGCCAGCTCAGAAGGGGTTAGCAATCAGCCCCAGCATTTT.